The sequence of this T cell receptor beta chain was determined in a study of Ad26.COV2.S vaccination and SARS-CoV-2 variants. The protocol was immunoSEQ multiplex PCR, while the TCRdb copy is restricted to in-frame clones and leaves out a portion. The data hold roughly 380,000 clones, with approximately 85% observed a single time. Indicated treatment: 15 to 20 received Ad26.COV2.S at low or high dose, single or two shots; about 5 received placebo; per-sample allocation not given. Sample collection was performed on day 63 after the first vaccine or placebo injection. With 3 bases removed from V and 4 bases from J, the gap between germline ends came to 13 bases. Germline V gene sequence: CDR1 SGHRS, CDR2 YFSETQ. This CDR3 has 14 residues.

The chain has TRBV5-1 and TRBJ1-2; tentative D call: TRBD1 (5 bases). This clonotype originated in a person aged 18-65 years who received the Ad26.COV2.S COVID-19 vaccine or a placebo. The material was peripheral blood, obtained in a trial of Ad26.COV2.S vaccine versus placebo. CDR3 nucleotides: TGCGCCAGCAGCTCCGCAGGGTTACCCTATGGCTACACCTTC. This gives the protein CASSSAGLPYGYTF.